This T cell receptor (beta chain) was obtained from a study of cytomegalovirus exposure and HLA in healthy donors. A note on this clone: Antigen specificity is unknown.

This CDR3 comprises 13 residues. The germline V and J ends were trimmed by 7 bases and 5 bases, with 14 bases remaining between them. The V gene's germline CDR1 is MDHEN and CDR2 SYDVKM. The repertoire was sequenced with immunoSEQ multiplex PCR; TCRdb's copy has only in-frame clones and lacks some. The profile shows fewer than 350,000 clones, more than 75% of them singletons. Findings and caveats of the study: Some TCR beta chains (roughly 150 of them) were listed as cytomegalovirus-associated. Rare sequences made up most TCRs, while some public TCRs were found in many donors.

Sequenced material: PBMCs. The clonotype originates from a woman between 18 and 29 years old in good health and CMV-seronegative. The chain links TRBV28 to TRBJ1-2, with unresolved D. CDR3 coding DNA: TGTGCCAGCAACTTTGGCCCCGGGTATGGCTACACCTTC. Translation gives CASNFGPGYGYTF.